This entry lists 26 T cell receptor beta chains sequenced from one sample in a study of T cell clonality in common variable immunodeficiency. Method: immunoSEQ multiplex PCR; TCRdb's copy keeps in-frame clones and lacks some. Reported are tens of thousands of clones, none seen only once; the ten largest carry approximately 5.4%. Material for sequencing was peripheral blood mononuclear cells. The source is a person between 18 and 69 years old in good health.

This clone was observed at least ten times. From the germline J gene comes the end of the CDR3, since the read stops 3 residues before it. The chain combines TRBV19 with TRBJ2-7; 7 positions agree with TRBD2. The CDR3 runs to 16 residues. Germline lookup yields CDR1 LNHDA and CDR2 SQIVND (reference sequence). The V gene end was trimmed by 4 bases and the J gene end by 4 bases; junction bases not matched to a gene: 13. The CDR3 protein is CASSTFSSGGGYEQYF. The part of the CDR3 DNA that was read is TGTGCCAGTAGTACCTTCTCTAGCGGAGGAGGGTACGAG. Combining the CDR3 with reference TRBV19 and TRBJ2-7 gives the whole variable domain DGGITQSPKYLFRKEGQNVTLSCEQNLNHDAMYWYRQDPGQGLRLIYYSQIVNDFQKGDIAEGYSVSREKKESFPLTVTSAQKNPTAFYLCASSTFSSGGGYEQYFGPGTRLTVT.

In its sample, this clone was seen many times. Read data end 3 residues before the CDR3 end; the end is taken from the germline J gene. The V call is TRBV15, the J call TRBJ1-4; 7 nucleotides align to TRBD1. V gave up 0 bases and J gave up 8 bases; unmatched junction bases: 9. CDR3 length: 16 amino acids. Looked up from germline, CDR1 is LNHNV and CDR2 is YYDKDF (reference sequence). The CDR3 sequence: CATSREAAGGLEKLFF. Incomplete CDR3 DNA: TGTGCCACCAGCAGAGAGGCGGCAGGGGGATTGGAAAAA.

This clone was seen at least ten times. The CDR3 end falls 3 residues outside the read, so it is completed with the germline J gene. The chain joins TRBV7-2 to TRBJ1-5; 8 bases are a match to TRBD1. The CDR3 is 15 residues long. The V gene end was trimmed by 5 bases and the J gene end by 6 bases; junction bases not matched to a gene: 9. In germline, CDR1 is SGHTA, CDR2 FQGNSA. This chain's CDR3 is CASSQIVQGGQPQHF. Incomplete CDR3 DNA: TGTGCCAGCAGCCAGATCGTACAGGGGGGTCAGCCC.

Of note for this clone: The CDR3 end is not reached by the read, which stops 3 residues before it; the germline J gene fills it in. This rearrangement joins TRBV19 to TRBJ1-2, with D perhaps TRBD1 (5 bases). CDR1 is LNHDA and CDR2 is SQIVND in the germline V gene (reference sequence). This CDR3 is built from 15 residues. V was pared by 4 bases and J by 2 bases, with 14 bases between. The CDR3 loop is CASSSRDRRNYGYTF. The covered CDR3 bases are TGTGCCAGTAGTAGCAGGGATAGGAGGAACTATGGC.

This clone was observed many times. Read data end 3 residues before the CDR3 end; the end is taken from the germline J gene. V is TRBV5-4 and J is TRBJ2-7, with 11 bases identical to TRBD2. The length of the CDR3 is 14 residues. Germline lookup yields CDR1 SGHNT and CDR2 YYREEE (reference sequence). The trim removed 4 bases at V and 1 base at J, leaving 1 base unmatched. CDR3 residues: CASSGTSGSYEQYF. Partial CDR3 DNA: TGTGCCAGCAGCGGGACTAGCGGATCCTACGAG.

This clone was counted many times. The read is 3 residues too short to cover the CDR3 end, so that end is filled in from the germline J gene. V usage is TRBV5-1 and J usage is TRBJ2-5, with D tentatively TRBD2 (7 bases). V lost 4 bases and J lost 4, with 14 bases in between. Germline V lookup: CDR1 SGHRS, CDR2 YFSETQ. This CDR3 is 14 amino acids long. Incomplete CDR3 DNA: TGCGCCAGCAGCCTTTGGGGGGGGCGAGAGACC. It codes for CASSLWGGRET. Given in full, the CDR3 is CASSLWGGRETQYF.

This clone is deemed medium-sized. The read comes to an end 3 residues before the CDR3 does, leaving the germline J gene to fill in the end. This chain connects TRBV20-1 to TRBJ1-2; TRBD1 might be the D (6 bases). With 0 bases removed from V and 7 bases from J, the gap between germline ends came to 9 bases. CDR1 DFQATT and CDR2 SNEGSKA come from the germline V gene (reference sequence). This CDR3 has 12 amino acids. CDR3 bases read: TGCAGTGCTAGAGAACAGGGAATTGGC. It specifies CSAREQGIG. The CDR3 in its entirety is CSAREQGIGYTF.

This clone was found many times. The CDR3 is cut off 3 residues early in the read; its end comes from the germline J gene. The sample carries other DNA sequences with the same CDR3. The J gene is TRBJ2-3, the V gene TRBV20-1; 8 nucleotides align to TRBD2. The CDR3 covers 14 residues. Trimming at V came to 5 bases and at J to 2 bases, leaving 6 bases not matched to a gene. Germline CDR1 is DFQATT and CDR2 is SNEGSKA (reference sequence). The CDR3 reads CSALTSGYTDTQYF. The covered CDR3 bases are TGCAGTGCTTTAACTAGCGGATACACAGATACG.

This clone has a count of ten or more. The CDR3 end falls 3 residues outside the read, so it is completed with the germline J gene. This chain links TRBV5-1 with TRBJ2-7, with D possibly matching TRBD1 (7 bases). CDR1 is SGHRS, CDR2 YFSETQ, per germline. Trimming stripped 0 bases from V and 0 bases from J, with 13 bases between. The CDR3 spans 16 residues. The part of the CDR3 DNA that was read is TGCGCCAGCAGCTTGGGGAGGGACAGTATCTCCTACGAG. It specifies CASSLGRDSISYE. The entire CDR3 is CASSLGRDSISYEQYF.

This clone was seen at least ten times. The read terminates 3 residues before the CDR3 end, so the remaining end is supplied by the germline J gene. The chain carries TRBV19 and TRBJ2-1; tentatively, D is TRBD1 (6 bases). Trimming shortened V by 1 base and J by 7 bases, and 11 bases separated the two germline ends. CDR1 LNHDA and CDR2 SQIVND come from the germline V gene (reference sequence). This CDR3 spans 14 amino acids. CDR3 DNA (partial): TGTGCCAGTAGTATAGTAACAGGGTGGAATGAG. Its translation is CASSIVTGWNE. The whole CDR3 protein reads CASSIVTGWNEQFF.

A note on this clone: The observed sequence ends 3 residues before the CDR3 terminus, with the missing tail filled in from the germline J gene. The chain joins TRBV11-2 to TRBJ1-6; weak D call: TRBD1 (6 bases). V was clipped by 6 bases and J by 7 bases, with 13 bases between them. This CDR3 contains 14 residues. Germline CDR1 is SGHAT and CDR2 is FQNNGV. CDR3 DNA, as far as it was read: TGTGCCAGCAGTCGGACAGTCGACAATTCACCC. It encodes CASSRTVDNSP. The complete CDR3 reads CASSRTVDNSPLHF.

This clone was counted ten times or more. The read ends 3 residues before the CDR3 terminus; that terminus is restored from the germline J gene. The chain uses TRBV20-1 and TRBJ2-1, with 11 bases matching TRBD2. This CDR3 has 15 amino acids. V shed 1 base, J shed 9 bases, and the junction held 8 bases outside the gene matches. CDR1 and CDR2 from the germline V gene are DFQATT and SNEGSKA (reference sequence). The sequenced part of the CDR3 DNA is TGCAGTGCTAGAGTAGCGGGAGGGCTCAGGGTTGAG. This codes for CSARVAGGLRVE. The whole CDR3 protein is CSARVAGGLRVEQFF.

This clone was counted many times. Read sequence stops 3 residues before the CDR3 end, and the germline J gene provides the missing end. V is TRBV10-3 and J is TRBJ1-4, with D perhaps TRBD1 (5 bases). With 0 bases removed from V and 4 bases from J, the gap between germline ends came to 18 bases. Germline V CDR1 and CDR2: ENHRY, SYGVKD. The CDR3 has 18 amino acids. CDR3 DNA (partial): TGTGCCATCAGTGAGTCGACGTCAAGGGGAAGGGTTAATGAAAAA. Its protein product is CAISESTSRGRVNEK. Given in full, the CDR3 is CAISESTSRGRVNEKLFF.

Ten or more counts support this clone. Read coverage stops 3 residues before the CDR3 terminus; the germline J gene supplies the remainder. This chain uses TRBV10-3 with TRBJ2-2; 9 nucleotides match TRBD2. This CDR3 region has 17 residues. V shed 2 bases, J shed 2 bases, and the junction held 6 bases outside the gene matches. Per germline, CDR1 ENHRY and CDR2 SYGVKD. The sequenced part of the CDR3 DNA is TGTGCCATCAGTGAGACCGCGGGAGGGCCTAACACCGGGGAG. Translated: CAISETAGGPNTGE. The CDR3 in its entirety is CAISETAGGPNTGELFF.

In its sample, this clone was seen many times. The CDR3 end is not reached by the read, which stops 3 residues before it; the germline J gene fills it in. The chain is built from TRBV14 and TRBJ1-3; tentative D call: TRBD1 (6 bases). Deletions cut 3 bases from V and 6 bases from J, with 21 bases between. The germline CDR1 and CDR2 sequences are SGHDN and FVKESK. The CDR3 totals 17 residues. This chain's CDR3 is CASSHRSQRAGANTIYF. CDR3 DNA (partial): TGTGCCAGCAGCCACCGCTCCCAGAGAGCGGGGGCAAACACC. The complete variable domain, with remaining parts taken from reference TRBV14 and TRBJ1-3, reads EAGVTQFPSHSVIEKGQTVTLRCDPISGHDNLYWYRRVMGKEIKFLLHFVKESKQDESGMPNNRFLAERTGGTYSTLKVQPAELEDSGVYFCASSHRSQRAGANTIYFGEGSWLTVV.

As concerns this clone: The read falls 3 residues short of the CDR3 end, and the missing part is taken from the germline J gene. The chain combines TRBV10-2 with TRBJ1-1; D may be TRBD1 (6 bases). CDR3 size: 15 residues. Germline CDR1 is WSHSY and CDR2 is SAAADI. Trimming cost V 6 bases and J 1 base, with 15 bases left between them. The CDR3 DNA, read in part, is TGCGCCAGCAGGCCATACAGGGAGCCGAACACTGAA. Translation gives CASRPYREPNTE. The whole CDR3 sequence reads CASRPYREPNTEAFF.

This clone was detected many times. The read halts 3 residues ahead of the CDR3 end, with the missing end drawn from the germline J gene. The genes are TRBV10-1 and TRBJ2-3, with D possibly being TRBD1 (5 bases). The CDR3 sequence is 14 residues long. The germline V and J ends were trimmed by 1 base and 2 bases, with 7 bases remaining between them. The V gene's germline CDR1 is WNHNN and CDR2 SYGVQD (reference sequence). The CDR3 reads CASSEWGHTDTQYF. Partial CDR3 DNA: TGCGCCAGCAGTGAGTGGGGCCACACAGATACG.

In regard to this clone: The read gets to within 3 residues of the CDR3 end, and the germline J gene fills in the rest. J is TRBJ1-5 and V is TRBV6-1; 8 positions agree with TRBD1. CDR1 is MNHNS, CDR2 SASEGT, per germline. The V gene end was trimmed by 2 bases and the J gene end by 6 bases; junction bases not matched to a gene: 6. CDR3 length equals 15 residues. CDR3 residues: CASSESDRGGQPQHF. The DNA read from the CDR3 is TGTGCCAGCAGTGAATCAGACAGGGGTGGTCAGCCC.

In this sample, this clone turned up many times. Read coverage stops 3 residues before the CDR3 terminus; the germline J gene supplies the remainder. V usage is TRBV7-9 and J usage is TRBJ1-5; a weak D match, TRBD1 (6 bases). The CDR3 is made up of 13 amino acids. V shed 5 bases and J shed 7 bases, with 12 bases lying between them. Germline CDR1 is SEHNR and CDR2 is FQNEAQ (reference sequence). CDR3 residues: CASSATGPQPQHF. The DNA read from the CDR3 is TGTGCCAGCAGCGCTACAGGGCCCCAGCCC.

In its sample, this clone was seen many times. The CDR3 DNA, read in part, is TGCAGCGTGTTGTCTGCTGGAAACACC. Encoded protein: CSVLSAGNT. The full CDR3 protein reads CSVLSAGNTIYF. The V call is TRBV29-1, the J call TRBJ1-3; D remains unclear. The read gets to within 3 residues of the CDR3 end, and the germline J gene fills in the rest. V was pared by 6 bases and J by 2 bases, with 8 bases between. This CDR3 has 12 amino acids. Germline CDR1 SQVTM, CDR2 ANQGSEA.

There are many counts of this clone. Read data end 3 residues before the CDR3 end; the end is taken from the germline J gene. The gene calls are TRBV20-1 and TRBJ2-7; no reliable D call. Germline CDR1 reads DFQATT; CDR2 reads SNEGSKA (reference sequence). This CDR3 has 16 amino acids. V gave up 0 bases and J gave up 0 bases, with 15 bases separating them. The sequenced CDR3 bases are TGCAGTGCTAGAGATAATCGGCGGCGTTACTCCTACGAG. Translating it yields CSARDNRRRYSYE. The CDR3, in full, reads CSARDNRRRYSYEQYF.

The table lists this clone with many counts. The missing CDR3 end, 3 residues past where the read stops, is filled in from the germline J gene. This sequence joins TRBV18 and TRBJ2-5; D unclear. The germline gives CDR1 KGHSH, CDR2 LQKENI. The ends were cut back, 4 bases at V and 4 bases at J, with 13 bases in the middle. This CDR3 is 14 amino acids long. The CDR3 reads CASSRFSSGETQYF. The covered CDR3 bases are TGTGCCAGCTCACGGTTCAGTTCGGGAGAGACC.

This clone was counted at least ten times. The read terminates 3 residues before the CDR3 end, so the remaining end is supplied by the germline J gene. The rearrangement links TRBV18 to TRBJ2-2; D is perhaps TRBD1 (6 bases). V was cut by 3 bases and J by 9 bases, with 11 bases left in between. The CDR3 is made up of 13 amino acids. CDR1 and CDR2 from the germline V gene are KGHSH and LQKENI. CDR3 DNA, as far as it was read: TGTGCCAGCTCACCCTCGGACAGTAGGGAG. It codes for CASSPSDSRE. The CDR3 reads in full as CASSPSDSRELFF.

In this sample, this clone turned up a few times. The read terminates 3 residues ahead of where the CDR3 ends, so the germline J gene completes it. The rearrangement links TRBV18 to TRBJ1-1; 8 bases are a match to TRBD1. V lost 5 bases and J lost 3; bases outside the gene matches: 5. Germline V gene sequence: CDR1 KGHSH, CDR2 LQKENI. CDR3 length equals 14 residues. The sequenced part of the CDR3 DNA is TGTGCCAGCTCAGAAGGACAGGGCTACACTGAA. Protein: CASSEGQGYTE. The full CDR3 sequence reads CASSEGQGYTEAFF.

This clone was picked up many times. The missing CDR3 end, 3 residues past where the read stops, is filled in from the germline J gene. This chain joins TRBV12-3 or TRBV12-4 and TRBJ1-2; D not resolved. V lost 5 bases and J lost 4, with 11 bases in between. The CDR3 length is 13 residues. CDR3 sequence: CASSPQQSYGYTF. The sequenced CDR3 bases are TGTGCCAGCAGTCCACAACAGAGCTATGGC.

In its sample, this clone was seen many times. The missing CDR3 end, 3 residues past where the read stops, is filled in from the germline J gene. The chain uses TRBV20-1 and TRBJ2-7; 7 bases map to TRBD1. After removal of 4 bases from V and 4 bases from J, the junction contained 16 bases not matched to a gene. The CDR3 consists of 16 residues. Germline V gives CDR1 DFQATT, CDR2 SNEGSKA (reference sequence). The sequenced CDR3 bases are TGCAGTGCTAAACCTGGCGGTAACAGGGGCGCGTACGAG. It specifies CSAKPGGNRGAYE. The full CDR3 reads CSAKPGGNRGAYEQYF.